The sequence of this T cell receptor beta chain was determined in a study of blood T cells in healthy people across ages. Study results and limitations: Per million T cells, TCR beta diversity dropped roughly linearly as age increased.

Turning to this clonotype: Its antigen remains unidentified. Just one base apart from a much larger clone, this may be a read error.

A second about 6 to 12 cycle PCR used barcoded and J-beta primers. MiXCR was run by TCRdb on the 5' RACE reads, yielding one entry per CDR3 protein. Of about 930,000 distinct CDR3 sequences in the sample, almost 30% were seen once. V gave up 2 bases and J gave up 2 bases, with 15 bases separating them. Germline V lookup: CDR1 DFQATT, CDR2 SNEGSKA (reference sequence). CDR3 length: 15 residues. The data also belong to a second study, concerning T cells of mothers and their children.

The receptor's source is a woman aged 40 to 50 in good health. The specimen was blood. This sequence joins TRBV20-1 and TRBJ2-5; a possible D gene is TRBD2 (6 bases). The CDR3 region is CSARITGTGQETQYF. As DNA, the CDR3 is TGCAGTGCTAGAATAACCGGGACTGGGCAAGAGACCCAGTACTTC.